The sequence of this T cell receptor (beta chain) was determined in a study of CD8+CD57+ T cells in acquired aplastic anemia. Study information: Roughly 3.2 ug was the average amount of DNA from sorted CD4+ and CD8+ cells. Study-level results: Around 30 sequences, all CD8+ CDR3, were shared between patients and controls. In CD8+ cells, Simpson's diversity showed no significant difference between patients and controls.

Genomic DNA templated the TCR beta VDJ and CDR3 profiling. TCRdb called the reads again in MiXCR, with one record for every CDR3 protein. The sample consists of 75,000 to 80,000 distinct CDR3 sequences, around 70% of them appearing once. This clonotype has at least ten counts. Its antigen is unknown. The V gene's germline CDR1 is ENHRY and CDR2 SYGVKD. J gave up 7 bases and V 3 bases, and 7 bases lay outside the gene matches. This CDR3 region has 15 residues. For sequencing, patients were chosen who had shown expansion of CD8+CD57+ cells by flow cytometry. Each patient gave a blood sample that was collected before any therapy had been received.

Specimen: sorted CD4+, CD8+, or CD8+CD57+ T cells (not recorded which) from PBMCs. V and J are TRBV10-3 and TRBJ2-1, with 9 bases that match TRBD1. The sequence was obtained from a human donor with aplastic anemia. Written as DNA, the CDR3 is TGTGCCATCAGTGACCGGGACAGGGATGGAAATGAGCAGTTCTTC. Translation: CAISDRDRDGNEQFF.